The 7 T cell receptor beta chains listed next were all sequenced from one sample in a study of regulatory T cells in long-lasting Graves disease (dated by TCRdb to the early 2020s). The time point label, read with the paper, signifies: persistent/refractory GD, antithyroid drugs over 5 years with positive TRAb. For both TCR sequencing and RNA sequencing, RNA was extracted from PBMCs in TRIzol. Library preparation was by multiplex PCR. This sample was sequenced with an Illumina HiSeq 4000. iRepertoire HTBI primers and Arm-PCR amplification of CDR3 regions were used to construct TCR beta libraries. Using fastp at Q25 and MiXCR, TCRdb reprocessed the public reads and kept productive beta chains. Each entry merges the rows of one CDR3 protein and shows their most common DNA and genes. A total of roughly 490,000 distinct CDR3 sequences appear in this sample, 20% to 25% of them only once. The leading ten clones occupy about an eighth of the sample.

This specimen consisted of peripheral blood mononuclear cells (PBMCs), obtained when the disease was refractory, from a patient treated with antithyroid drugs. These receptors were obtained from a female donor with Graves disease.

This clonotype was counted many times. The chain uses TRBV27 and TRBJ2-7; TRBD2 aligns across 8 bases. Trimming took 4 bases from V and 4 from J; bases not matched to a gene: 9. Germline CDR1 and CDR2: MNHEY and SMNVEV (reference sequence). The CDR3 loop spans 15 amino acids. Here the CDR3 reads CASSSPGLERYEQYF. The CDR3 nucleotides read TGTGCCAGCAGTTCCCCGGGACTAGAGCGATACGAGCAGTACTTC.

The chain couples TRBV27 to TRBJ1-5, with D unresolved. Trimming left V 0 bases short and J 5 bases short, with 11 bases between. Germline V gene data show CDR1 as MNHEY and CDR2 as SMNVEV (reference sequence). The CDR3 sequence is 15 residues long. The CDR3 coding sequence is TGTGCCAGCAGTTTATCGGCCAACCTACATCAGCCCCAGCATTTT. Residues: CASSLSANLHQPQHF.

The V and J genes are TRBV12-3 or TRBV12-4 and TRBJ2-2; D not resolved. V lost 3 bases and J lost 1, with 18 bases in between. The CDR3 spans 18 residues. The CDR3 spells CASSFLEASVENTGELFF. CDR3 in DNA: TGTGCCAGCAGTTTTTTAGAGGCCTCCGTTGAGAACACCGGGGAGCTGTTTTTT.

The sample holds a few counts of this clonotype. The chain has TRBV11-1 and TRBJ2-3; D uncertain. V lost 1 base and J lost 6, with 11 bases in between. Germline V gene data show CDR1 as SGHAT and CDR2 as FQDESV (reference sequence). This CDR3 region has 14 residues. CDR3 residues: CASSLEKGTDTQYF. In nucleotides, the CDR3 is TGTGCCAGCAGCTTAGAGAAGGGAACCGATACGCAGTATTTT.

The V and J genes are TRBV5-5 and TRBJ1-2; D unresolved. CDR1 and CDR2 (germline): SGHKS, YYEKEE (reference sequence). V lost 2 bases to trimming and J lost 8 bases, with 10 bases between them. The CDR3 covers 12 residues. CDR3 sequence reads: CASSFTERGYTF. CDR3 nucleotide sequence: TGTGCCAGCAGCTTCACAGAGAGAGGCTACACCTTC.

This clonotype has ten or more counts. The chain combines TRBV20-1 with TRBJ1-1, with a tentative D call TRBD1 (5 bases). The germline CDR1 and CDR2 sequences are DFQATT and SNEGSKA (reference sequence). Trimming removed 0 bases from V and 4 bases from J, with 18 bases in between. This CDR3 spans 16 amino acids. CDR3 amino acids: CSARDIQGIGRTEAFF. The CDR3, as DNA: TGCAGTGCTAGAGATATTCAGGGCATCGGGCGCACTGAAGCTTTCTTT.

Only a few counts were recorded for this clonotype. CDR3 DNA: TGTGCCAGCAGCTCTACCTATATCCCAGGGGGCCAAGAGACCCAGTACTTC. This encodes CASSSTYIPGGQETQYF. V usage is TRBV7-9 and J usage is TRBJ2-5; TRBD1 aligns across 7 bases. Germline assignment: CDR1 SEHNR and CDR2 FQNEAQ (reference sequence). V shed 4 bases and J 1 base; nucleotides not matched to a gene: 12. This CDR3 has 17 residues. The entire variable domain, with the rest obtained from reference TRBV7-9 and TRBJ2-5, is as follows: DTGVSQNPRHKITKRGQNVTFRCDPISEHNRLYWYRQTLGQGPEFLTYFQNEAQLEKSRLLSDRFSAERPKGSFSTLEIQRTEQGDSAMYLCASSSTYIPGGQETQYFGPGTRLLVL.